These T cell receptor beta chains were read from a single sample in a study of blood T cells in healthy people across ages. MiXCR, run by TCRdb on the 5' RACE reads, gives a single entry per CDR3 protein. The sample includes roughly 1,100,000 distinct CDR3 sequences, under 30% seen only once; the top ten take approximately 0.75%. This sample was shared with a second study, whose subject was T cells of mothers and their children.

Sequencing used blood. All receptors derive from a girl aged 2 to 10 in good health. Both conserved end residues are part of each CDR3. Fields, in order: CDR3 protein, CDR3 DNA, clone size, V gene, J gene, CDR3 length, D gene. A D gene is named only where the DNA matches it firmly. Size is omitted from some rows. Given values are once, few, many or a class for expanded clones.

CASSLGQLKETQYF,TGTGCCAGCAGCTTGGGTCAGTTGAAAGAGACCCAGTACTTC,NA,TRBV5-6,TRBJ2-5,14,NA
CASSQTGTKQFF,TGCGCCAGCAGCCAAACCGGGACTAAGCAGTTCTTC,NA,TRBV4-1,TRBJ2-1,12,TRBD2
CGLAGSPADTQYF,TGCGGCCTAGCGGGGTCCCCCGCAGATACGCAGTATTTT,NA,TRBV20-1,TRBJ2-3,13,TRBD2
CASRSGGLSYNEQFF,TGTGCCAGTAGAAGCGGGGGTCTTTCCTACAATGAGCAGTTCTTC,many,TRBV19,TRBJ2-1,15,TRBD2
CASSEAGVGTDTQYF,TGCGCCAGCAGCGAAGCGGGGGTCGGCACAGATACGCAGTATTTT,NA,TRBV4-3,TRBJ2-3,15,TRBD2
CASKFTGSSPHGYTF,TGTGCCAGCAAGTTTACAGGGTCGAGCCCCCATGGCTACACCTTC,few,TRBV2,TRBJ1-2,15,NA
CSAPTPGLRNEQFF,TGCAGTGCGCCGACCCCCGGATTGAGGAATGAGCAGTTCTTC,NA,TRBV20-1,TRBJ2-1,14,NA
CASSPGGTGANVLTF,TGTGCCAGCAGTCCAGGGGGCACTGGGGCCAACGTCCTGACTTTC,NA,TRBV28,TRBJ2-6,15,TRBD1
CSVDVLGGWTGALWETQYF,TGCAGCGTTGACGTACTCGGGGGTTGGACAGGGGCATTGTGGGAGACCCAGTACTTC,NA,TRBV29-1,TRBJ2-5,19,TRBD1
CASSYDRRGTGMIETQYF,TGTGCCAGCAGTTACGATCGTAGGGGGACAGGGATGATTGAGACCCAGTACTTC,NA,TRBV6-2/TRBV6-3,TRBJ2-5,18,TRBD1
CASNTIQAHGANVLTF,TGTGCCAGCAACACTATACAGGCTCATGGGGCCAACGTCCTGACTTTC,few,TRBV7-3,TRBJ2-6,16,NA
CASSVGEGINIQYF,TGTGCCAGCAGCGTAGGCGAGGGAATCAACATTCAGTACTTC,NA,TRBV9,TRBJ2-4,14,NA
CASSQVPEPRTDTQYF,TGCGCCAGCAGCCAAGTACCGGAACCTCGCACAGATACGCAGTATTTT,few,TRBV4-1,TRBJ2-3,16,NA
CASSSTPYNEQFF,TGTGCCAGCAGCTCTACCCCCTACAATGAGCAGTTCTTC,many,TRBV7-9,TRBJ2-1,13,NA
CASSYGRTSEQDEQYF,TGTGCCAGCAGTTACGGCCGGACCTCCGAGCAAGACGAGCAGTACTTC,NA,TRBV6-2/TRBV6-3,TRBJ2-7,16,NA
CASSFTGGRKTGELFF,TGCGCCAGCAGCTTTACCGGTGGAAGGAAGACCGGGGAGCTGTTTTTT,NA,TRBV5-1,TRBJ2-2,16,NA
CASSLAGVAADTQYF,TGTGCCAGCAGCCTAGCGGGAGTAGCCGCAGATACGCAGTATTTT,NA,TRBV27,TRBJ2-3,15,TRBD2
CASSLSDTAYSYEQYF,TGTGCCAGCAGCTTATCGGACACAGCATATTCCTACGAGCAGTACTTC,few,TRBV5-5,TRBJ2-7,16,NA
CATSDSQGGANQPQHF,TGTGCCACCAGTGATTCCCAGGGCGGCGCGAATCAGCCCCAGCATTTT,NA,TRBV24-1,TRBJ1-5,16,NA
CASSPEFGFGNQPQHF,TGTGCCAGCAGCCCCGAGTTTGGGTTTGGCAATCAGCCCCAGCATTTT,NA,TRBV7-2,TRBJ1-5,16,NA
CASSHKGPHTEAFF,TGTGCCAGCAGCCACAAGGGCCCCCACACTGAAGCTTTCTTT,few,TRBV3-1,TRBJ1-1,14,NA
CASSQDRLAGLARSRRDTQYF,TGCGCCAGCAGCCAAGATAGGTTGGCGGGACTAGCGCGATCTAGACGGGATACGCAGTATTTT,few,TRBV4-1,TRBJ2-3,21,TRBD2
CASEGWGNIQYF,TGTGCCAGCGAGGGGTGGGGAAACATTCAGTACTTC,NA,TRBV28,TRBJ2-4,12,NA
CSVGSEQFF,TGCAGCGTTGGGTCCGAGCAGTTCTTC,few,TRBV29-1,TRBJ2-1,9,NA
CSVADKNIQYF,TGCAGCGTTGCTGACAAAAACATTCAGTACTTC,few,TRBV29-1,TRBJ2-4,11,NA